This T cell receptor (beta chain) was retrieved from a study of blood T cell repertoires in COVID-19. Background on the study: Material from acute and convalescent COVID-19 was sourced from the United States, Italy and Spain.

The germline gives CDR1 MNHNS, CDR2 SASEGT. This CDR3 has 17 amino acids. After removal of 1 base from V and 2 bases from J, the junction contained 9 bases not matched to a gene. Measured with immunoSEQ multiplex PCR; TCRdb has only the in-frame clones, and not every one. The sample includes 130,000 or so clones, roughly 84% of them seen just once. Sequenced input: peripheral blood. The chain couples TRBV6-1 to TRBJ2-3; 7 bases match TRBD1. This clonotype was sampled from a man aged 25-40 years with COVID-19, enrolled during active disease. DNA for the CDR3: TGTGCCAGCAGTGAAGAACAGGGGTTCTACAACACAGATACGCAGTATTTT. Protein sequence: CASSEEQGFYNTDTQYF.